These T cell receptor beta chains were read from a single sample in a study of blood T cell repertoires in COVID-19. Sequencing used immunoSEQ multiplex PCR; TCRdb keeps in-frame clones, though not all of them. Among 60,000 to 75,000 clones, around 85% were seen once, and the ten largest hold approximately 20%. The sample taken for sequencing was peripheral blood. The receptors here all came from a human donor in a cohort sampled during active COVID-19. Each CDR3 is given with its conserved first and last residue. Fields, in order: J gene, clone size, D gene, V gene, CDR3 DNA, CDR3 protein. The D gene is left open where the match is weak. Rows may omit the clone size; those that give it use once, few, many or a size class.

TRBJ1-1 - TRBD1 TRBV27 TGTGCCAGCAGTACGCTAACAGGGGAGAACACTGAAGCTTTCTTT CASSTLTGENTEAFF
TRBJ2-5 - TRBD2 TRBV7-2 TGTGCCAGCAGCTTAGTCTCGGGGGGTCAAGAGACCCAGTACTTC CASSLVSGGQETQYF
TRBJ2-1 - TRBD2 TRBV24-1 TGTGCCACCAGGTCTGGGCTAGCGGGAGGGGAGCAGTTCTTC CATRSGLAGGEQFF
TRBJ1-2 - TRBD1 TRBV3-1/TRBV3-2 TGTGCCAGCAGCCAAAACCGGGACAGAACTAACTATGGCTACACCTTC CASSQNRDRTNYGYTF
TRBJ2-1 - TRBD1 TRBV29-1 TGCAGCGCAAGACAGGGGTTCAATGAGCAGTTCTTC CSARQGFNEQFF
TRBJ1-5 - - TRBV19 TGTGCCAGTAGTGGGCCGGGAGGAGATCAGCCCCAGCATTTT CASSGPGGDQPQHF
TRBJ2-1 - - TRBV3-1/TRBV3-2 TGTGCCAGCAGCCTGCAGGGGGGCCCTTACAATGAGCAGTTCTTC CASSLQGGPYNEQFF
TRBJ2-2 - - TRBV19 TGTGCCAGTAGTATTCGACCGCAGGACACCGGGGAGCTGTTTTTT CASSIRPQDTGELFF
TRBJ1-1 - TRBD1 TRBV7-8 TGTGCCAGCAGCTACAGGGGATTAGGGATGAACACTGAAGCTTTCTTT CASSYRGLGMNTEAFF
TRBJ1-6 once TRBD1 TRBV11-2 TGTGCCAGCTCGAAAGGGACAGAAAATTCACCCCTCCACTTT CASSKGTENSPLHF
TRBJ1-4 - - TRBV6-1 TGTGCCAGCAGTGAACGGGCACAATGGGGCGAAAAACTGTTTTTT CASSERAQWGEKLFF
TRBJ2-7 once - TRBV7-2 TGTGCCAGCAGCTTAGAAGCGGCAAGGCAGTACTTC CASSLEAARQYF
TRBJ2-7 many - TRBV20-1 TGCAGTGCTAGAAGCGGTCACGAGCAGTACTTC CSARSGHEQYF
TRBJ2-7 few - TRBV7-2 TGTGCCAGCAGCCCGGAGACAGGCCACTACGAGCAGTACTTC CASSPETGHYEQYF
TRBJ1-3 - - TRBV5-1 TGCGCCAGCAGCTTGGCCCAGGGGACGGGAAACACCATATATTTT CASSLAQGTGNTIYF
TRBJ1-4 - - TRBV4-1 TGCGCCAGCAGCCAGGGATCGGGGAAACTGTTTTTT CASSQGSGKLFF
TRBJ1-3 - TRBD1 TRBV14 TGTGCCAGCAGCCAAAACCCGACAGGGTTGGGAAACACCATATATTTT CASSQNPTGLGNTIYF
TRBJ2-3 - - TRBV21-1 TGTGCCAGCAGGCCCAGGGGGGTCACAGATACGCAGTATTTT CASRPRGVTDTQYF
TRBJ1-5 - TRBD1 TRBV4-3 TGCGCCAGCAGCCAAGATCTGGACAGGTTGAATCAGCCCCAGCATTTT CASSQDLDRLNQPQHF